What follows are 15 T cell receptor beta chains derived from one specimen sequenced in a study of cytomegalovirus exposure and HLA in healthy donors. PCR involved 60 Vbeta and 13 Jbeta primers. Libraries were prepared by immunoSEQ multiplex PCR; TCRdb keeps only in-frame clonotypes and omits some of them. Here the sample spans about 160,000 clones, 82% being singletons. Material: PBMCs. The receptor set was obtained from a girl between 5 and 17 years old in good health and CMV-seropositive.

The chain is built from TRBV11-2 and TRBJ2-7, with a tentative D call TRBD1 (5 bases). Germline assignment: CDR1 SGHAT and CDR2 FQNNGV. This CDR3 has 14 amino acids. Trimming stripped 1 base from V and 0 bases from J, with 7 bases between. CDR3 amino acids: CASSLVTGSYEQYF. The CDR3 DNA reads TGTGCCAGCAGCTTAGTCACAGGCTCCTACGAGCAGTACTTC.

The V and J genes are TRBV5-1 and TRBJ1-2; 10 nucleotides line up with TRBD1. CDR3 size: 16 residues. From germline, CDR1 is SGHRS and CDR2 YFSETQ. V dropped 3 bases and J dropped 4; count of bases not matched to a gene: 9. In DNA form, the CDR3 reads TGCGCCAGCAGCTCCGGCGAGACAGGGGGCGGCTATGGCTACACCTTC. It codes for CASSSGETGGGYGYTF.

The chain is built from TRBV7-9 and TRBJ2-5; D is possibly TRBD1 (5 bases). Per the germline V gene, CDR1 is SEHNR and CDR2 is FQNEAQ (reference sequence). Trimming stripped 3 bases from V and 3 bases from J, with 11 bases between. The CDR3 sequence is 14 residues long. The CDR3 bases are TGTGCCAGCAGCTTGGGGCAGAAAAAAGAGACCCAGTACTTC. This sequence encodes CASSLGQKKETQYF.

The J gene is TRBJ1-3, the V gene TRBV10-3; D is perhaps TRBD1 (5 bases). The CDR3 contains 11 residues. Trimming pared 4 bases from V and 10 bases from J, leaving 8 bases between. Germline CDR1 ENHRY, CDR2 SYGVKD. The CDR3 sequence: CAISVGGTIYF. The CDR3 DNA reads as TGTGCCATCAGTGTGGGGGGTACCATATATTTT.

This clone has a handful of counts. The V gene is TRBV30, the J gene TRBJ2-6; D may be TRBD2 (7 bases). Trimming left V 4 bases short and J 2 bases short, with 15 bases between. The length of the CDR3 is 16 residues. Germline V gives CDR1 GTSNPN, CDR2 SVGIG (reference sequence). The CDR3 DNA reads TGTGCCTGGACCGTGGGGGGGGCCGCTGGGGCCAACGTCCTGACTTTC. Its protein product is CAWTVGGAAGANVLTF.

As to this clone: A junction boundary mismatches the germline segment, possibly from a read error. This sample also contains other DNA sequences that code for the same CDR3. V and J are TRBV6-5 and TRBJ2-5; 10 positions agree with TRBD2. CDR1 is MNHEY, CDR2 SVGAGI, per germline. This CDR3 is built from 15 residues. The CDR3 loop is CASSYSGLARETQYF. In nucleotides, the CDR3 is TGTGCCAGCAGCTACTCGGGACTAGCGAGGGAGACCCAGTACTTC.

The genes are TRBV9 and TRBJ1-1, with a weak D call TRBD1 (6 bases). CDR3 length: 15 residues. V shed 4 bases and J shed 6 bases, with 19 bases lying between them. CDR1 is SGDLS and CDR2 is YYNGEE in the germline V gene. CDR3: CASSKGQIAGAEAFF. The DNA of the CDR3 is TGTGCCAGCAGCAAGGGACAAATCGCAGGGGCTGAAGCTTTCTTT.

The rearrangement joins TRBV2 to TRBJ2-7, with 11 bases fitting TRBD2. There are 14 residues in the CDR3. The V and J ends lost 4 bases and 3 bases, in that order; junction bases with no gene match: 2. Germline V gives CDR1 SNHLY, CDR2 FYNNEI. The CDR3 region has the DNA TGTGCCAGCAGTGCCGGGACTAGCGGCTACGAGCAGTACTTC. It codes for CASSAGTSGYEQYF.

This clone was counted a few times. The chain employs TRBV2 and TRBJ2-5; 10 bases map to TRBD2. This CDR3 comprises 17 residues. V was clipped by 5 bases and J by 1 base; unmatched bases: 10. From germline, CDR1 is SNHLY and CDR2 FYNNEI. In DNA form, the CDR3 reads TGTGCCAGCAGTACCCCGGGACTAGCGCCGATCCAAGAGACCCAGTACTTC. This encodes CASSTPGLAPIQETQYF.

This chain uses TRBV16 with TRBJ2-2; no clear D gene. The length of the CDR3 is 15 residues. The ends were cut back, 2 bases at V and 3 bases at J, with 10 bases in the middle. Germline lookup yields CDR1 KGHSY and CDR2 FQNENV. CDR3 in DNA: TGTGCCAGCAGCCAACGATGGGCTTACACCGGGGAGCTGTTTTTT. Encoded protein: CASSQRWAYTGELFF. The variable domain in full, completed from reference TRBV16 and TRBJ2-2, reads GEEVAQTPKHLVRGEGQKAKLYCAPIKGHSYVFWYQQVLKNEFKFLISFQNENVFDETGMPKERFSAKCLPNSPCSLEIQATKLEDSAVYFCASSQRWAYTGELFFGEGSRLTVL.

This chain uses TRBV5-4 with TRBJ2-1; 11 bases line up with TRBD2. Per germline, CDR1 SGHNT and CDR2 YYREEE (reference sequence). Trimming at V came to 2 bases and at J to 3 bases, leaving 4 bases not matched to a gene. The CDR3 spans 16 residues. CDR3 DNA: TGTGCCAGCAGCTTCGATAGCGGGGGGGACTACAATGAGCAGTTCTTC. It specifies CASSFDSGGDYNEQFF.

The rearrangement joins TRBV5-1 to TRBJ2-7; weak D call: TRBD1 (6 bases). The length of the CDR3 is 13 residues. V was clipped by 5 bases and J by 3 bases, with 12 bases between them. The germline V gene encodes CDR1 SGHRS and CDR2 YFSETQ. The CDR3 is CASSPGQYYEQYF. For the CDR3, the DNA is TGCGCCAGCAGTCCCGGACAGTACTACGAGCAGTACTTC.

The chain employs TRBV18 and TRBJ1-2, with 9 bases that match TRBD1. The CDR3 extends over 14 amino acids. The germline gives CDR1 KGHSH, CDR2 LQKENI. The V segment lost 10 bases and the J segment 6 bases; nucleotides outside the gene matches: 12. The CDR3 sequence is CATQIGQGSHGYTF. In DNA, the CDR3 is TGTGCCACCCAAATAGGACAGGGGTCTCATGGCTACACCTTC.

V gene TRBV27 combines with J gene TRBJ2-7; 13 bases are shared with TRBD2. V dropped 2 bases and J dropped 3; count of bases not matched to a gene: 7. The V gene's germline CDR1 is MNHEY and CDR2 SMNVEV (reference sequence). The length of the CDR3 is 17 residues. The chain's CDR3 is CASSLKGLAGPRYEQYF. The CDR3 nucleotides read TGTGCCAGCAGTTTAAAGGGACTAGCGGGGCCTCGCTACGAGCAGTACTTC.

The rearrangement joins TRBV11-2 to TRBJ2-1; no firm D call. There are 12 residues in the CDR3. Trimming removed 1 base at V and 8 bases at J, with 6 bases between. The germline CDR1 and CDR2 sequences are SGHAT and FQNNGV. As DNA, the CDR3 is TGTGCCAGCAGCTTAGTACTACATGAGCAGTTCTTC. Translating gives CASSLVLHEQFF.